The entry below gives a single T cell receptor (beta chain) sequence along with its context. The specificity of this receptor is unknown. Base qualities are not recorded, but no much larger clone differs from it by a single base. These data originate in a study of blood T cell repertoires in COVID-19 (dated by TCRdb to between 2020 and 2021). For context, the study as a whole: Samples covering the acute and convalescent phases of COVID-19 were provided by collaborators in the United States, Italy and Spain. The prospective study material was composed of cDNA or gDNA derived from T cells, B-cell-depleted T cells, or PBMCs. Where HLA class I and class II types were available, the types were taken from metadata supplied by the sample provider, not from assay-based typing. Subjects who had been exposed to COVID-19, were actively infected with it, or had recovered from it provided the deeply sampled blood TCRbeta repertoires that made up the dataset. The samples were drawn from two sources: the first 160 participants of the ongoing ImmuneRACE study, and 950 to 1,500 subjects contributed by 6 global collaborators. The repertoires were released in a freely available public database meant as a resource for research on the immune response to SARS-CoV-2. Nearly every sample came with metadata listing a de-identified subject ID, COVID-19 status, age in years and sex. Results the study describes overall, beyond this receptor: How much clinical and demographic metadata was included differed by source and by participant, and the metadata was provided uncurated.

Whole blood was collected in K2EDTA tubes by collaborating institutions according to the institutions' own protocols. For TCRbeta analysis, collaborator samples were shipped as frozen whole blood, as isolated PBMCs, or as DNA extracted from either sample type. TCRbeta CDR3 regions were amplified from genomic DNA by means of the immunoSEQ Assay, a bias-controlled multiplex PCR. In the paper's pipeline: The number of nucleated cells in each sample was estimated from the amplification of reference gene primers within the assay. Sequence reads were collapsed and filtered to measure the absolute abundance of every unique TCRbeta CDR3 rearrangement. Productive Simpson clonality was computed per sample as the square root of Simpson's diversity index over productive rearrangements. Sourced from immuneACCESS, this table was stored by TCRdb with only in-frame sequences that have V and J called. A share of the clones is absent; for the studies checked, an unresolved V gene accounts for under half, and the remainder has no known explanation. V and J calls and clone size are copied from that table; D and trimming were computed from the DNA. Recorded for this sample are 250,000 to 300,000 clones; about 68% of them occurred a single time. Together, the top ten hold more than 2.5% of the sample.

The junction carries 9 bases between V and J, which are trimmed by 2 bases and 4 bases respectively. The CDR3 runs 14 amino acids, cysteine and phenylalanine included. The kept DNA is CDR3 alone, 42 bases in frame from the first base. CDR1 and CDR2 were assigned from the germline V gene as MDHEN and SYDVKM. The chain is made from TRBV28 and TRBJ1-5, and TRBD1 may be the D gene, going by 5 matching bases. Sequenced: peripheral blood. This TCR was sampled from an elderly woman with acute or convalescent COVID-19. Here is the DNA: TGTGCCAGCAGTTTAGAGGCAGGGAATCAGCCCCAGCATTTT. This yields the protein CASSLEAGNQPQHF.